The source of this TCR beta chain is a study of PD-1 blockade in classical Hodgkin lymphoma. Study at large: Nivolumab 3 mg/kg was given intravenously every 2 weeks.

Trimming took 5 bases from V and 3 from J, leaving 8 bases between them. The CDR3 consists of 14 residues. Germline CDR1 reads SGHAT; CDR2 reads FQNNGV. The study, taken as a whole, reports: Repertoire differences have undefined causes, possibly disease activity or prior therapy. Newly diagnosed patients had baseline TCR diversity that was reportedly lower than that of healthy donors.

Noted time point: cycle 4 day 1 (C4D1), after less than 7 weeks of nivolumab. Each patient's relapse followed autologous stem cell transplantation, and brentuximab vedotin exposure varied. As for this clone: What it recognizes is unknown.

Using immunoSEQ multiplex PCR, the repertoire was profiled, and TCRdb retains in-frame clones only, with some absent. The sample includes 100,000 or so clones, 90% of them seen just once. The J gene is TRBJ1-6, the V gene TRBV11-2, with D unclear. The receptor was isolated from a human donor with classical Hodgkin lymphoma. Specimen: peripheral blood mononuclear cells (PBMCs), collected before the fourth cycle of nivolumab. In DNA form, the CDR3 reads TGTGCCAGCAGCCCGGACGGCTATAATTCACCCCTCCACTTT. It yields the protein CASSPDGYNSPLHF.